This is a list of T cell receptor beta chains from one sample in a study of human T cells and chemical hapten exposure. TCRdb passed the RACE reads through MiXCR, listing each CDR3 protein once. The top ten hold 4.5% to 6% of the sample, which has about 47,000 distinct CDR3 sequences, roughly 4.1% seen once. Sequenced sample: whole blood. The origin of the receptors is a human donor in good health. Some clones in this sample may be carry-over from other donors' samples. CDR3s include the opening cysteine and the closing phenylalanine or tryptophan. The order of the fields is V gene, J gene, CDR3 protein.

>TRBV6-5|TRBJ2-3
CASSPKILGFSADTQYF
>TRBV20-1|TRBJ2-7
CSAEQGSNEQYF
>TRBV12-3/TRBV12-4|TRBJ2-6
CASSLGSRSSGANVLTF
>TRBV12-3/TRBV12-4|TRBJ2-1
CASSYANEQFF
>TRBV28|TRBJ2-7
CASSFGTGPSEQYF
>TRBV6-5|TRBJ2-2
CASLGGANTGELFF
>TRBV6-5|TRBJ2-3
CASSYGGRITDTQYF
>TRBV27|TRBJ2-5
CASPENPPSEQETQYF
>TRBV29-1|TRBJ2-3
CSAPGGTSGSQDTQYF
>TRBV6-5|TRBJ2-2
CASSYHRQWAGELFF
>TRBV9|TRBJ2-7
CASSPTDRYEQYF
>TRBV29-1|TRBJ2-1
CSVPRAGLRNEQFF
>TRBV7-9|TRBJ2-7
CASSSQGDISSSYEQYF
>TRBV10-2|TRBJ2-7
CASMSQREIIYEQYF
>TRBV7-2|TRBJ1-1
CASRLSGRNTEAFF
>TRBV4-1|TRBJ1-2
CASSDGPRTGGNYSYTF
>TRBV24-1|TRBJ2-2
CATGRAGGSNTGELFF
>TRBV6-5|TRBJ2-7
CASRRTSGTYEQYF
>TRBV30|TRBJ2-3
CAWGPRLDTQYF
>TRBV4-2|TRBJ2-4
CASSRIQGWDENIQYF
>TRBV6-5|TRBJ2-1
CASSPSLAGGSNEQFF
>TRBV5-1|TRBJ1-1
CASNLNPGQVDEAFF
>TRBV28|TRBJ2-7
CASSPRTVSSYEQYF
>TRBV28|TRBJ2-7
CASSLVYEQYF
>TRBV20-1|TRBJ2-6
CSARDPLAGANIGANVLTF
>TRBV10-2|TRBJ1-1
CASSDTEAFF
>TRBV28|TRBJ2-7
CASKVPAIHEQYF
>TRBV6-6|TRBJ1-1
CASAWGGQGDTEAFF
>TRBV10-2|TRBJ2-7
CATTGTGAPQYF
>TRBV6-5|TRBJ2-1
CASSYGRVYNEQFF
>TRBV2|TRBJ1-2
CASSPREDYGYTF
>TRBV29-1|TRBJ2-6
CSVVGQGSTGANVLTF
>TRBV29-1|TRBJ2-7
CSVKPQTSNHEQYF
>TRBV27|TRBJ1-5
CASSLFYLQPQHF
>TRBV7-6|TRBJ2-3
CASSSIPGGHTQYF
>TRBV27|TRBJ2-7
CASSFVAGPGEQYF
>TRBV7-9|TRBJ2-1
CASSQGAGGPDEQFF
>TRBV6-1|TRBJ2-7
CASRNTYEQYF
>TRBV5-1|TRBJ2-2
CASSLGSLSINTGELFF
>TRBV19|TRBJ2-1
CASSSGTSGSGDEQFF
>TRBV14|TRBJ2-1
CASSRGRGDSKEFF
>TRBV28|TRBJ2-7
CASSLYRGEDEQYF
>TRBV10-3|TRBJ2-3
CAISLDSAGDTQYF
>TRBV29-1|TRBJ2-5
CSVGGRGYQETQYF
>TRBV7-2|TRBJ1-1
CASSIRGTEAFF
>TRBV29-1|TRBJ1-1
CTLSRGATEAFF
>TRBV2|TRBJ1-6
CASRGDFNSPLHF
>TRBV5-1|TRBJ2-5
CASSFQSQETQYF
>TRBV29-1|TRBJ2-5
CSVVIPPETQYF
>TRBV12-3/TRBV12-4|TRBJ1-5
CASSYSAQPQHF
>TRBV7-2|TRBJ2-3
CASSLSRFTDTQYF
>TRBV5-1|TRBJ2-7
CASSYGTNTYEQYF
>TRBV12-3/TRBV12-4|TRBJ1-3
CASRGVRGAWNTIYF
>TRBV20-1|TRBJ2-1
CSAYPSGRAGEQFF
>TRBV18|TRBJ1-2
CASSPLNRVDYGYTF